The source of this T cell receptor beta chain is a study of T cells in Graves' hyperthyroidism and ophthalmopathy. Study-level findings and limits: Ophthalmopathy was identified by the model a median about 6.8 months ahead of onset.

Amplified regions were TCR beta CDR3 sequences from RNA transcripts. An initial round of RT-PCR targeting the TCR CDR3 relied on the HTBI primer set. TCRdb itself ran the multiplex PCR reads through MiXCR, one entry per CDR3 protein. The data contain hundreds of thousands of distinct CDR3 sequences, roughly 40% of them seen just once; the ten biggest clones take up 7% to 10%. In regard to this clonotype: No antigen is known for it.

V was cut by 6 bases and J by 0 bases, with 6 bases left in between. Germline CDR1 reads MNHEY; CDR2 reads SVGAGI. The CDR3 spans 14 residues. The hyperthyroidism was newly diagnosed and had lasted under 2 months; the patients were aged 18 to 65. Each 10 ml fresh peripheral blood draw supplied the PBMCs. The rearrangement links TRBV6-5 to TRBJ2-6; the D is unclear. Source material: blood. The TCR sequence derives from a man aged 18 to 29 with Graves' hyperthyroidism. The CDR3 nucleotides read TGTGCCAGCAGCGGTAGCTCTGGGGCCAACGTCCTGACTTTC. It codes for CASSGSSGANVLTF.